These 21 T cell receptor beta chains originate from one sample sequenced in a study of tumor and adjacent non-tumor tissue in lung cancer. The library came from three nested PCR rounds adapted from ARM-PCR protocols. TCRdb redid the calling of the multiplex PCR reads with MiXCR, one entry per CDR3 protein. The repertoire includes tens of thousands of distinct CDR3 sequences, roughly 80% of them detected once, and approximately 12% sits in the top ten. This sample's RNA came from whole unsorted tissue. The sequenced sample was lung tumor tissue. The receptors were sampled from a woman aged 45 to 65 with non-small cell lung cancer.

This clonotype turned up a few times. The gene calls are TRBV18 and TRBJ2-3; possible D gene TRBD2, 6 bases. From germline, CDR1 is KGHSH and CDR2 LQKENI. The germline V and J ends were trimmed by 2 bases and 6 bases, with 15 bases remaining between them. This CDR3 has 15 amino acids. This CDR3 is CASSPNQGREDTQYF. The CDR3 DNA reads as TGTGCCAGCTCACCAAACCAGGGACGGGAGGATACGCAGTATTTT.

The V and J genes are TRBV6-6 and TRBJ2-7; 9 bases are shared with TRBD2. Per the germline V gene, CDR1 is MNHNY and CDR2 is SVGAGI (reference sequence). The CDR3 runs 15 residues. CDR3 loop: CACSLGTSTTYEQYF. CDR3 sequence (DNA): TGTGCATGCAGTCTCGGGACTAGCACGACCTACGAGCAGTACTTC.

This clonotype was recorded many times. The CDR3 DNA sequence: TGTGCCATCAGTACGGGACAGGGAGGGGAGACCCAGTACTTC. Residues: CAISTGQGGETQYF. This chain links TRBV10-3 with TRBJ2-5, with 9 bases aligning to TRBD1. This CDR3 spans 14 amino acids. CDR1 ENHRY and CDR2 SYGVKD come from the germline V gene. Unmatched junction bases numbered 6, after V lost 5 bases and J lost 5 bases.

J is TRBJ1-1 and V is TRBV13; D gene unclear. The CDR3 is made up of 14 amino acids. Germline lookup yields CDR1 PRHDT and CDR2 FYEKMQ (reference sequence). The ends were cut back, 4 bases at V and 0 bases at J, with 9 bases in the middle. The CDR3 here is CASSCQWMNTEAFF. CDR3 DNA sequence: TGTGCCAGCAGCTGTCAATGGATGAACACTGAAGCTTTCTTT.

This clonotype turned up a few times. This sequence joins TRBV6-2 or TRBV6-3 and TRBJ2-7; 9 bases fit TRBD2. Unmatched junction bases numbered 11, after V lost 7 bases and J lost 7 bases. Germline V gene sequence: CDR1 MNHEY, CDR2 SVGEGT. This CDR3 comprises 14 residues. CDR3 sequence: CASKIAGAPMEQYF. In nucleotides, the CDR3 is TGTGCCAGCAAGATAGCGGGAGCCCCTATGGAGCAGTACTTC.

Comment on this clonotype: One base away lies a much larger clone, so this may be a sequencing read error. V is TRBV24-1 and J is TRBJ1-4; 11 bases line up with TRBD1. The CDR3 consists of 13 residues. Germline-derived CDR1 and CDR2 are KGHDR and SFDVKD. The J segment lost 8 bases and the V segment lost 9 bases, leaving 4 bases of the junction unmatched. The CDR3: CATQGQGVEKLFF. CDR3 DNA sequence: TGTGCCACCCAGGGACAGGGGGTGGAAAAACTGTTTTTT.

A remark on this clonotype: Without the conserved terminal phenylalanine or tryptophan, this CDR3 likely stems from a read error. The CDR3 DNA sequence: TGCGCCAGCAGTGGGGCTGGTGCACAGCAGCCCCAGCATTCT. This sequence encodes CASSGAGAQQPQHS. The chain recombines TRBV10-2 with TRBJ1-5; D remains unclear. The CDR3 loop spans 14 amino acids. CDR1 and CDR2 from the germline V gene are WSHSY and SAAADI. The V end lost 4 bases, the J end lost 7 bases, and 14 bases lay between the germline ends.

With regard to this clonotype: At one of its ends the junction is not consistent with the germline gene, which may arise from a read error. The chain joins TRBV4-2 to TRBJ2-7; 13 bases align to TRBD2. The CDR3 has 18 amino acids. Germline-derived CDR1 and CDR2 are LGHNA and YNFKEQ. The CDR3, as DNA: TGTGGCAGCAGCCAAGAAGGACTAGCGGGAGAAGTCCACTACGAGCAGCACTTC. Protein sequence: CGSSQEGLAGEVHYEQHF.

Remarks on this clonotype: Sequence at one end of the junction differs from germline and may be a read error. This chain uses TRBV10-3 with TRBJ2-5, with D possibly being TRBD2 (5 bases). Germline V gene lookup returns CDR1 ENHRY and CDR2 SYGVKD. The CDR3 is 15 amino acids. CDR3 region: CDISGPPGAVETQYF. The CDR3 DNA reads TGTGACATCAGTGGCCCACCCGGAGCGGTTGAGACCCAGTACTTC.

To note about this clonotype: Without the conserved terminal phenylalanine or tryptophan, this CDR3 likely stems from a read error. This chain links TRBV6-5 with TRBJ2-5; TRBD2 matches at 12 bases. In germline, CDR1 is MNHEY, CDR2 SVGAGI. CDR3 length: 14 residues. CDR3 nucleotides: TGTACCAGCAGACTAGCGGGAGAAGTGGAGACCCAGTACTCC. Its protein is CTSRLAGEVETQYS.

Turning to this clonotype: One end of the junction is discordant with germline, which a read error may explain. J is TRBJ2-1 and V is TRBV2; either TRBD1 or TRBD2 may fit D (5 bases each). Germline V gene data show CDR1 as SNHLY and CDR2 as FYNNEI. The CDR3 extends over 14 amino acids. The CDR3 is CASRKGSSYNEQLF. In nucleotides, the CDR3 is TGTGCCAGCCGAAAGGGGAGCTCCTACAATGAGCAGTTGTTC.

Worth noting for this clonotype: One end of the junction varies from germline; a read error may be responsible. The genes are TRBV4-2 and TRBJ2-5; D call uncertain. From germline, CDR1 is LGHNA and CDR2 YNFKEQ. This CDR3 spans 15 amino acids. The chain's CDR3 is CASSQVPAGQETQYF. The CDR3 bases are TGTGCCAGCAGTCAAGTTCCGGCAGGACAAGAGACCCAGTACTTC.

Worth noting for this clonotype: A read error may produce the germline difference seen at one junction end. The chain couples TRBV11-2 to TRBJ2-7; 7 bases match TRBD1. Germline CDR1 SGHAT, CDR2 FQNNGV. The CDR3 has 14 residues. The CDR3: CPSSLVRDSYEQYF. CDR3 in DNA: TGTCCCAGCAGCTTAGTTAGGGACAGTTACGAGCAATACTTC.

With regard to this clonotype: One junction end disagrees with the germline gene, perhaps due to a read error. In DNA form, the CDR3 reads TGTGCCCGCCTTCCCCCGTGGGGTCAACAGGGGGCTAAAGATAAGCAGTATTTT. This encodes CARLPPWGQQGAKDKQYF. This chain links TRBV2 with TRBJ2-3; TRBD1 aligns across 9 bases. The germline V gene has CDR1 SNHLY and CDR2 FYNNEI. CDR3 size: 18 residues. Full variable domain (outside the CDR3, taken from reference TRBV2 and TRBJ2-3): EPEVTQTPSHQVTQMGQEVILRCVPISNHLYFYWYRQILGQKVEFLVSFYNNEISEKSEIFDDQFSVERPDGSNFTLKIRSTKLEDSAMYFCARLPPWGQQGAKDKQYFGPGTRLTVL.

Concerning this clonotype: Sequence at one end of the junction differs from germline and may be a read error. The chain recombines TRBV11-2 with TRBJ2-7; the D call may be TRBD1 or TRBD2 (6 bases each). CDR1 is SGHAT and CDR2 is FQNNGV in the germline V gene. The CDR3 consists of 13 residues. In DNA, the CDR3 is TGTGCCAGCAGCTTAGAGAATAGGGGGGAACAGTATTTC. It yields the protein CASSLENRGEQYF.

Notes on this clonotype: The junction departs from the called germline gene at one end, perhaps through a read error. CDR3 nucleotide sequence: TGTACCAGCAAAACAAACGGCGGGGATCAGCCCCAGCATTTT. The encoded protein is CTSKTNGGDQPQHF. V is TRBV12-3 or TRBV12-4 and J is TRBJ1-5; the D is unclear. This CDR3 is built from 14 residues.

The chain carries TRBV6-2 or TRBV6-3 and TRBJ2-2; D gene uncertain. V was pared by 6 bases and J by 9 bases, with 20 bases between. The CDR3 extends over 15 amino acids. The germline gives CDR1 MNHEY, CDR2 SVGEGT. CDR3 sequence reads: CASSSLRLTSWELFF. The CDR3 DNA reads TGTGCCAGCAGCTCACTACGACTGACTTCCTGGGAGCTGTTTTTT.

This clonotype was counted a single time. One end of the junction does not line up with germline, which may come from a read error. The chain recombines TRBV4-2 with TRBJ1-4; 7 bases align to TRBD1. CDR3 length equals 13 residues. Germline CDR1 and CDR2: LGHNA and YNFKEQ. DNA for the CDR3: TGTGCCAGTAGCCAGCGACAGGGTGAAAAACTGTATTTT. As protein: CASSQRQGEKLYF.

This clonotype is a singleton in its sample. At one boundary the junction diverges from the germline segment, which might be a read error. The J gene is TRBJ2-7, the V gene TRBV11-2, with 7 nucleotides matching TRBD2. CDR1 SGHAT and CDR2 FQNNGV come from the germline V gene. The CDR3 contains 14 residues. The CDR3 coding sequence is TGTGCCAGCAGCAACGGGAGGCCCTCCTGCGAGCTGTACTTC. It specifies CASSNGRPSCELYF.

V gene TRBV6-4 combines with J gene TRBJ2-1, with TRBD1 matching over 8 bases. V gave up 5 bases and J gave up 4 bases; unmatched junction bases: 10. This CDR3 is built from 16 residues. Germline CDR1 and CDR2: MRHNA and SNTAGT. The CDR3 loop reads CASSQTGDDSYNEQFF. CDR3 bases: TGTGCCAGCAGTCAGACAGGGGACGACTCGTACAATGAGCAGTTCTTC.

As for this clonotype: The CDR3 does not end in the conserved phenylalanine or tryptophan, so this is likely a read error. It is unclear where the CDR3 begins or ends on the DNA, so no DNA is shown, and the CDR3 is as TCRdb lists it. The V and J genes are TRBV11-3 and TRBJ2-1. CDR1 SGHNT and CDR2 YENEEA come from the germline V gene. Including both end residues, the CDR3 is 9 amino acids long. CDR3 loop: CASSLVQFY.